This TCR beta chain was captured in a study of T cells in Graves' hyperthyroidism and ophthalmopathy. The CDR3 is 16 amino acids. Germline lookup yields CDR1 SGHRS and CDR2 YFSETQ. Germline trimming cut 4 bases from V and 0 bases from J; bases unmatched to any gene: 6. RNA transcripts were the template for amplifying TCR beta CDR3 regions. First-round RT-PCR with HTBI primers amplified the TCR CDR3 region. TCRdb reprocessed the multiplex PCR reads via MiXCR and lists one record per CDR3 protein. The sample consists of about 350,000 distinct CDR3 sequences, 18% of them appearing once. This clonotype was observed many times. This likely comes from a read error, as the CDR3 has no conserved phenylalanine or tryptophan at its end. Ophthalmopathy in the patients scored at least 3 on Clinical Activity Score and at least 4 on NOSPECS grade, lasting under 3 months.

The TCR originated in a middle-aged woman with Graves' ophthalmopathy. Source material: blood. The V and J genes are TRBV5-1 and TRBJ1-1, with TRBD1 matching 10 bases. In DNA, the CDR3 is TGCGCCAGCAGCGCCTGGGGGACAGGGGTGAACACTGAAGCTTTCTCT. Its translation: CASSAWGTGVNTEAFS.